A selection of T cell receptor beta chains follows, all from one sample in a study of T-cell reconstitution after alpha-beta-depleted transplantation in children. Via MiXCR, TCRdb re-called the PCR reads, giving one row per CDR3 protein. The table shows about 830,000 distinct CDR3 sequences, with around 17% occurring only once. This specimen was PBMCs, mostly from graft donor cells, taken 360 days after TCRalphabeta/CD19-depleted stem cell transplant. The receptors originated from a male patient between 5 and 17 years old who had a stem cell transplant for acute lymphoblastic leukemia, so the T cells may come from the graft donor. The CDR3 runs from the conserved cysteine through the conserved F or W. D genes are given only for firm matches. The size entry is marked missing in some rows and otherwise reads once, few, many or a size class.

TRBJ2-3,-,TRBV20-1,-,15,TGCAGTGCTAGAGATCCCAGCGCCCGCACAGATACGCAGTATTTT,CSARDPSARTDTQYF
TRBJ2-2,TRBD2,TRBV27,-,17,TGTGCCAGCAGTAGGGCTAGCGGGAGAAGGGGCTCCGGGGAGCTGTTTTTT,CASSRASGRRGSGELFF
TRBJ1-5,-,TRBV5-6,few,17,TGTGCCAGCAGCTTGACGGGGGTCCCTTATAGCAATCAGCCCCAGCATTTT,CASSLTGVPYSNQPQHF
TRBJ1-1,-,TRBV5-1,many,16,TGCGCCAGCAGCTTGGACAGGCGGCGGCGGAACACTGAAGCTTTCTTT,CASSLDRRRRNTEAFF
TRBJ2-7,-,TRBV5-1,few,14,TGCGCCAGCAGCTTTGCAGGGGAAAACTACGAGCAGTACTTC,CASSFAGENYEQYF
TRBJ2-5,TRBD1,TRBV27,many,15,TGTGCCAGCTCTAAAGACAGGGCACTCGGAGAGACCCAGTACTTC,CASSKDRALGETQYF
TRBJ1-2,-,TRBV7-9,-,12,TGTGCCAGCAGCTTGTTAGAGGATGGCTACACCTTC,CASSLLEDGYTF
TRBJ2-7,-,TRBV29-1,few,12,TGCAGCGTTGCGAGGGACACCTACGAGCAGTACTTC,CSVARDTYEQYF
TRBJ2-7,-,TRBV19,-,15,TGTGCCAGTGAGCCTACAGGGAAAAGTTCCTACGAGCAGTACTTC,CASEPTGKSSYEQYF
TRBJ2-2,-,TRBV7-3,-,14,TGTGCCAGCAGCCTGGGAAAGCCGACCGGGGAGCTGTTTTTT,CASSLGKPTGELFF
TRBJ2-4,TRBD2,TRBV5-1,-,17,TGCGCCAGCAGCTCTTTAGCGGGAACACTAGCCAAAAACATTCAGTACTTC,CASSSLAGTLAKNIQYF
TRBJ2-2,TRBD1,TRBV6-5,-,16,TGTGCCAGCAGTTACCCCCGGACAGGGCCCACCGGGGAGCTGTTTTTT,CASSYPRTGPTGELFF
TRBJ1-1,-,TRBV11-2,many,16,TGTGCCAGCAGCTCCATTCGGGGTGGGGAAAGCACTGAAGCTTTCTTT,CASSSIRGGESTEAFF
TRBJ2-3,TRBD2,TRBV20-1,few,14,TGCAGTGCTGCTAGCGGGACTAGCACAGATACGCAGTATTTT,CSAASGTSTDTQYF
TRBJ2-7,-,TRBV4-1,-,14,TGCGCCAGCAGCCAAGGACCTATATCCTACGAGCAGTACTTC,CASSQGPISYEQYF
TRBJ2-1,-,TRBV7-2,-,14,TGTGCCAGCAGCTTAGACGCCTTCTCTGAGGAGCAGTTCTTC,CASSLDAFSEEQFF
TRBJ1-2,-,TRBV4-1,-,18,TGCGCCAGCAGCCAAGACAGGCTGCAGAGGAGCCCTAACTATGGCTACACCTTC,CASSQDRLQRSPNYGYTF
TRBJ2-1,TRBD2,TRBV24-1,many,15,TGTGCCACCAGTGAAGGGACTAGCGGGACCAACGAGCAGTTCTTC,CATSEGTSGTNEQFF
TRBJ2-7,TRBD2,TRBV7-6,many,17,TGTGCCAGCAGCTTAGGGTCTGTCGGGGACTACTCCTACGAGCAGTACTTC,CASSLGSVGDYSYEQYF
TRBJ2-4,TRBD2,TRBV5-1,-,18,TGCGCCAGCAGCTCTCGGACTAGCGGGACTCTCGCCAAAAACATTCAGTACTTC,CASSSRTSGTLAKNIQYF
TRBJ1-2,-,TRBV19,few,14,TGTGCCAGTATGGACCTTTTGCGGAAGCATGGCTACACCTTC,CASMDLLRKHGYTF
TRBJ2-1,-,TRBV5-1,few,15,TGCGCCAGCAGCTTGGCCGGACCCCACCCCAATGAGCAGTTCTTC,CASSLAGPHPNEQFF
TRBJ2-5,TRBD2,TRBV5-4,few,14,TGTGCCAGCAGCCCCGCTAGCGGGACCGAGACCCAGTACTTC,CASSPASGTETQYF